The TCR beta chain described here comes from a study of blood T cell repertoires in COVID-19. Across the whole study: In each case, the material was cDNA or gDNA derived from T cells, B-cell-depleted T cells, or PBMCs.

Original methodology: Reference gene primer amplification gave estimated nucleated cell counts. Using immunoSEQ multiplex PCR, the repertoire was profiled, and TCRdb retains in-frame clones only, with some absent. Clone size and V and J calls were adopted from that table, with D and trimming inferred from the DNA. Of 85,000 or so clones listed, about four fifths are singletons. The sequencing sample was made of peripheral blood. The receptor's source is a man older than 75 with acute or convalescent COVID-19.

CDR3 sequence reads: CASTPRGDTEAFF. CDR3 coding DNA: TGTGCCAGCACCCCCAGGGGGGACACTGAAGCTTTCTTT. The chain uses TRBV6-5 and TRBJ1-1; 7 bases align to TRBD1. Germline V gives CDR1 MNHEY, CDR2 SVGAGI. J was trimmed by 3 bases and V by 7 bases; bases with no gene match: 5. The CDR3 totals 13 residues.